This record covers a single T cell receptor (beta chain). Its target is not known. The TCRbeta library was prepared with unique molecular identifiers. Via MiXCR, TCRdb re-called the PCR reads, giving one row per CDR3 protein. The table includes 900,000 or so distinct CDR3 sequences, under 20% detected once. This record comes from a study of T-cell reconstitution after alpha-beta-depleted transplantation in children. Notes on the study in general: The authors attributed T-cell counts and diversity one year after transplant mostly to newly produced T cells. At around two months after transplant, the alpha-beta T cells were reportedly derived from several hundred expanded clones that came from non-depleted graft cells. Day-60 TCRbeta diversity that was high in some patients was derived from surviving recipient T cells and thymic progenitors.

Germline-derived CDR1 and CDR2 are LGHDT and YNNKEL (reference sequence). Trimming took 0 bases from V and 4 from J; bases not matched to a gene: 7. The CDR3 sequence is 17 residues long. V is TRBV3-1 and J is TRBJ2-7, with TRBD2 matching over 12 bases. Sequences were derived from PBMCs, mostly from graft donor cells, sampled 360 days after TCRalphabeta/CD19-depleted stem cell transplant. The receptor's source is a male patient between 10 and 17 years old who had a stem cell transplant for acute lymphoblastic leukemia, so the T cells may come from the graft donor. This CDR3 reads CASSQEARLAGVYEQYF. The CDR3 bases are TGTGCCAGCAGCCAAGAAGCGCGACTAGCGGGAGTGTACGAGCAGTACTTC.